The 27 T cell receptor beta chains in this list originate from one sample, sequenced in a study of STAT5B mutations in CD4+ large granular lymphocyte leukemia. Sequenced by immunoSEQ multiplex PCR; TCRdb stores in-frame clones only, minus some. The table records 25,000 to 40,000 clones, approximately 74% of them present only once. The source material was CD4+ T cells from blood buffy coats. The source of these receptors is a human donor in good health.

The J gene is TRBJ1-2, the V gene TRBV5-6; unclear D gene. This CDR3 has 13 residues. Germline-derived CDR1 and CDR2 are SGHDT and YYEEEE. The germline V and J ends were trimmed by 1 base and 4 bases, with 8 bases remaining between them. The CDR3 loop is CASSLNGGYGYTF. The CDR3 DNA is TGTGCCAGCAGCTTGAACGGCGGCTATGGCTACACCTTC.

The V gene is TRBV6-5, the J gene TRBJ1-4; maybe TRBD1 (5 bases). The CDR3 covers 13 residues. Germline loops: CDR1 MNHEY, CDR2 SVGAGI. Trimming cost V 7 bases and J 7 bases, with 13 bases left between them. For the CDR3, the DNA is TGTGCCAGCACCCGGGGGAGGGGTGAAAAACTGTTTTTT. Amino acid sequence: CASTRGRGEKLFF.

This rearrangement joins TRBV29-1 to TRBJ1-2; D is uncertain. Germline V gives CDR1 SQVTM, CDR2 ANQGSEA. The CDR3 length is 13 residues. V was cut by 4 bases and J by 6 bases, with 15 bases left in between. CDR3 nucleotides: TGCAGCGTTGCGAAATTGGGTGGGGATGGCTACACCTTC. It is translated as CSVAKLGGDGYTF. The entire variable domain, with the rest obtained from reference TRBV29-1 and TRBJ1-2, is as follows: SAVISQKPSRDICQRGTSLTIQCQVDSQVTMMFWYRQQPGQSLTLIATANQGSEATYESGFVIDKFPISRPNLTFSTLTVSNMSPEDSSIYLCSVAKLGGDGYTFGSGTRLTVV.

The chain recombines TRBV7-3 with TRBJ2-2; D is tentatively TRBD1 or TRBD2 (5 bases each). With 1 base removed from V and 6 bases from J, the gap between germline ends came to 15 bases. CDR1 is SGHTA and CDR2 is FQGTGA in the germline V gene. This CDR3 contains 16 residues. The CDR3 protein is CASSLRLLQGPGELFF. The CDR3 DNA follows: TGTGCCAGCAGCTTAAGGTTACTCCAGGGACCCGGGGAGCTGTTTTTT. Full variable domain (outside the CDR3, taken from reference TRBV7-3 and TRBJ2-2): GAGVSQTPSNKVTEKGKYVELRCDPISGHTALYWYRQSLGQGPEFLIYFQGTGAADDSGLPNDRFFAVRPEGSVSTLKIQRTERGDSAVYLCASSLRLLQGPGELFFGEGSRLTVL.

This chain uses TRBV27 with TRBJ2-2; D unclear. The V gene lost 2 bases and the J gene lost 5 bases, with 3 bases spanning the gap. Germline CDR1 reads MNHEY; CDR2 reads SMNVEV (reference sequence). The CDR3 extends over 12 amino acids. The CDR3 spells CASSLRTGELFF. In DNA form, the CDR3 reads TGTGCCAGCAGTTTAAGGACCGGGGAGCTGTTTTTT.

The J gene is TRBJ2-3, the V gene TRBV5-4; D uncertain. CDR1 SGHNT and CDR2 YYREEE come from the germline V gene (reference sequence). This CDR3 is 14 amino acids long. The V end was cut by 5 bases, the J end by 2 bases, with 12 bases between. The CDR3 DNA is TGTGCCAGCAGGCCCGGGCTCTACACAGATACGCAGTATTTT. Translation: CASRPGLYTDTQYF.

The V gene is TRBV6-1, the J gene TRBJ2-7; perhaps TRBD1 as D (5 bases). The CDR3 spans 14 residues. V shed 1 base and J shed 6 bases, with 13 bases lying between them. Germline-derived CDR1 and CDR2 are MNHNS and SASEGT. The CDR3 DNA reads TGTGCCAGCAGTGAAGAATATTGGCAGGGCGAGCAGTACTTC. Its protein is CASSEEYWQGEQYF.

This chain connects TRBV12-2 to TRBJ2-1. TRBV12-2 is flagged as a pseudogene. CDR3 length: 17 residues. The CDR3 here is CASRSLPPGPLYNEQFF. The CDR3 DNA is TGTGCAAGTCGCTCCCTGCCCCCGGGACCTCTCTACAATGAGCAGTTCTTC.

V and J are TRBV7-9 and TRBJ2-1, with D possibly matching TRBD1 (5 bases). V shed 4 bases and J shed 4 bases, with 20 bases lying between them. CDR1 SEHNR and CDR2 FQNEAQ come from the germline V gene (reference sequence). This CDR3 contains 17 residues. CDR3 bases: TGTGCCAGCAGCTCCCCCCCCAGGGAAAGGGTGTACAATGAGCAGTTCTTC. Its protein is CASSSPPRERVYNEQFF.

This chain links TRBV4-2 with TRBJ2-1; 14 bases line up with TRBD2. This CDR3 comprises 17 residues. Trimming took 4 bases from V and 5 from J; bases not matched to a gene: 7. The germline V gene has CDR1 LGHNA and CDR2 YNFKEQ. The CDR3 nucleotides read TGTGCCAGCAGCCTGACTAGCGGGGGGGCCGAGGACAATGAGCAGTTCTTC. Residues: CASSLTSGGAEDNEQFF.

The J gene is TRBJ1-6, the V gene TRBV10-3, with D maybe TRBD1 (6 bases). Trimming took 2 bases from V and 6 from J, leaving 14 bases between them. The CDR3 extends over 16 amino acids. Germline V lookup: CDR1 ENHRY, CDR2 SYGVKD. The CDR3 region has the DNA TGTGCCATCAGTGAGCGCGAAGGACAGACTAATTCACCCCTCCACTTT. It encodes CAISEREGQTNSPLHF.

This clone was seen a handful of times. V usage is TRBV5-1 and J usage is TRBJ2-1, with TRBD1 identical over 8 bases. This CDR3 spans 15 amino acids. CDR1 is SGHRS, CDR2 YFSETQ, per germline. The V gene end was trimmed by 3 bases and the J gene end by 5 bases; junction bases not matched to a gene: 7. This chain's CDR3 is CASSWQGASNNEQFF. CDR3 nucleotide sequence: TGCGCCAGCAGCTGGCAGGGGGCAAGTAACAATGAGCAGTTCTTC.

The rearrangement joins TRBV25-1 to TRBJ2-5; TRBD1 aligns across 9 bases. V lost 7 bases, J lost 5 bases, and 11 bases stayed unmatched. The CDR3 has 15 residues. From germline, CDR1 is MGHDK and CDR2 SYGVNS. The CDR3, as DNA: TGTGCCAGCACCCCGGACAGGGGCGGTGAGGAGACCCAGTACTTC. It specifies CASTPDRGGEETQYF.

Regarding this clone: Relative to the germline gene, one junction end is altered; a read error may explain this. The chain recombines TRBV7-2 with TRBJ2-2; 12 bases align to TRBD2. CDR3 length: 15 residues. Germline CDR1 SGHTA, CDR2 FQGNSA. CDR3 sequence reads: CASSLAGGKNGELFF. The DNA for the CDR3 is TGTGCCAGCAGCCTAGCGGGAGGGAAGAACGGGGAGCTGTTTTTT.

This clone was counted between two and nine times. The CDR3 protein is CAWSADSLLHGYTF. Here the CDR3 DNA reads TGTGCCTGGAGTGCCGACAGCCTTCTTCATGGCTACACCTTC. The chain uses TRBV30 and TRBJ1-2, with D possibly TRBD1 on 5 matching bases. V lost 1 base and J lost 6, with 15 bases in between. The CDR3 consists of 14 residues. Germline-derived CDR1 and CDR2 are GTSNPN and SVGIG (reference sequence).

This chain connects TRBV7-2 to TRBJ2-5, with a tentative D call TRBD1 (6 bases). This CDR3 comprises 14 residues. From germline, CDR1 is SGHTA and CDR2 FQGNSA. The V and J ends lost 1 base and 7 bases respectively, with 13 bases between them. CDR3 amino acids: CASSLDSVDRTQYF. The CDR3 nucleotides are TGTGCCAGCAGCTTAGATAGCGTGGACAGGACCCAGTACTTC.

The table lists this clone with a few counts. The chain has TRBV29-1 and TRBJ2-7, with TRBD1 as a possible D gene (6 bases). This CDR3 comprises 11 residues. Germline CDR1 is SQVTM and CDR2 is ANQGSEA. V was trimmed by 4 bases and J by 5 bases, leaving 9 bases between them. CDR3 sequence (DNA): TGCAGCGTTGTCTGGGGGCACGAGCAGTACTTC. Translation: CSVVWGHEQYF.

The chain carries TRBV28 and TRBJ1-5; a possible D gene is TRBD1 (5 bases). Trimming took 8 bases from V and 6 from J, leaving 14 bases between them. The CDR3 is 13 amino acids. CDR1 is MDHEN, CDR2 SYDVKM, per germline. CDR3 sequence reads: CASGDPPSQPQHF. The CDR3 DNA reads TGTGCCAGCGGGGACCCGCCCTCTCAGCCCCAGCATTTT.

V gene TRBV29-1 combines with J gene TRBJ2-3; 8 positions match TRBD2. Trimming cost V 3 bases and J 4 bases; bases outside gene matches: 6. CDR1 is SQVTM and CDR2 is ANQGSEA in the germline V gene. This CDR3 spans 14 amino acids. The CDR3 region has the DNA TGCAGCGTTGACGGGCGGGGGGTGGCAGATACGCAGTATTTT. Encoded protein: CSVDGRGVADTQYF.

The chain has TRBV9 and TRBJ2-3; 9 nucleotides line up with TRBD1. The CDR3 sequence is 15 residues long. Trimming took 2 bases from V and 3 from J; bases not matched to a gene: 4. CDR1 is SGDLS, CDR2 YYNGEE, per germline. The CDR3 nucleotides are TGTGCCAGCAGCGTTGGGACAGGGCCGACAGATACGCAGTATTTT. Protein product: CASSVGTGPTDTQYF.

This rearrangement joins TRBV30 to TRBJ2-1, with 11 bases identical to TRBD2. Germline assignment: CDR1 GTSNPN and CDR2 SVGIG (reference sequence). The CDR3 is 15 amino acids. V lost 7 bases to trimming and J lost 8 bases; unmatched junction nucleotides: 13. The CDR3 here is CAYQSLAGAWDEQFF. The CDR3 DNA is TGTGCCTACCAATCACTAGCGGGAGCCTGGGATGAGCAGTTCTTC.

This clone was detected a few times. The V call is TRBV9, the J call TRBJ2-1; 9 positions agree with TRBD2. This CDR3 spans 15 amino acids. V lost 5 bases and J lost 4; bases outside the gene matches: 7. Germline CDR1 and CDR2: SGDLS and YYNGEE. As DNA, the CDR3 is TGTGCCAGCAGTATAGGCGGGGGGGCTTACAATGAGCAGTTCTTC. Encoded protein: CASSIGGGAYNEQFF.

Details on this clone: Compared with germline, one end of the junction differs, possibly owing to a read error. The chain couples TRBV7-6 to TRBJ2-5; D is unclear. Germline V CDR1 and CDR2: SGHVS, FNYEAQ. The CDR3 sequence is 11 residues long. The CDR3 sequence is CASSLGLWVHF. The CDR3 region has the DNA TGTGCCAGCAGCTTAGGTTTGTGGGTCCACTTC.

The table lists this clone with a count of one. The chain combines TRBV2 with TRBJ2-3; tentatively, D is TRBD2 (6 bases). V was pared by 6 bases and J by 5 bases, with 24 bases between. CDR3 length equals 17 residues. The germline V gene has CDR1 SNHLY and CDR2 FYNNEI. As DNA, the CDR3 is TGTGCCAGCAGGGGGGGTCGTGTGGGAGCCGGGGGAGATACGCAGTATTTT. Protein: CASRGGRVGAGGDTQYF.

V usage is TRBV27 and J usage is TRBJ2-7; D may correspond to TRBD1 or TRBD2 (5 bases each). CDR1 and CDR2 from the germline V gene are MNHEY and SMNVEV (reference sequence). The length of the CDR3 is 16 residues. Trimming removed 5 bases from V and 0 bases from J, with 17 bases in between. The CDR3 spells CASSALGDPSSYEQYF. The CDR3 bases are TGTGCCAGCAGTGCACTAGGGGACCCAAGCTCCTACGAGCAGTACTTC.

The rearrangement joins TRBV7-2 to TRBJ1-6; unclear D gene. The ends were cut back, 5 bases at V and 10 bases at J, with 9 bases in the middle. Germline lookup yields CDR1 SGHTA and CDR2 FQGNSA. CDR3 length: 12 amino acids. This CDR3 is CASSRRGSPLHF. CDR3 in DNA: TGTGCCAGCAGCCGACGGGGATCACCCCTCCACTTT.

The chain has TRBV7-9 and TRBJ2-5; 13 positions match TRBD2. This CDR3 has 14 residues. V was clipped by 5 bases and J by 5 bases; unmatched bases: 2. The V gene's germline CDR1 is SEHNR and CDR2 FQNEAQ (reference sequence). In DNA, the CDR3 is TGTGCCAGCAGCCCGGGACTAGCGGGGGAGACCCAGTACTTC. It yields the protein CASSPGLAGETQYF. The whole variable domain, filled in from reference TRBV7-9 and TRBJ2-5, reads DTGVSQNPRHKITKRGQNVTFRCDPISEHNRLYWYRQTLGQGPEFLTYFQNEAQLEKSRLLSDRFSAERPKGSFSTLEIQRTEQGDSAMYLCASSPGLAGETQYFGPGTRLLVL.